This T cell receptor beta chain was sequenced during a study of siplizumab effects on memory and regulatory T cells. General observations from the study: Roughly 75-95% of proliferating CD4+ or CD8+ clones lacked a naive or memory phenotype that could be assigned.

CDR3 length: 13 residues. The V segment lost 7 bases and the J segment 3 bases; nucleotides outside the gene matches: 6. Per germline, CDR1 LNHDA and CDR2 SQIVND (reference sequence). With respect to this clone: Its specificity is not known.

Profiling relied on immunoSEQ multiplex PCR, and the TCRdb table lists in-frame clones only, not all of them. Here the sample spans some 120,000 clones, around 94% being singletons. Sample: non-Treg CD4+ T cells sorted from blood. The chain combines TRBV19 with TRBJ2-7, with 7 bases matching TRBD1. The TCR was taken from a human donor in good health. CDR3 DNA: TGTGCCAGTAAGCCGACAGGGATCTACGAGCAGTACTTC. The encoded protein is CASKPTGIYEQYF.